The 7 T cell receptor beta chains reported below all come from one sample, sequenced in a study of early T cells in non-severe SARS-CoV-2 infection. TCRdb reprocessed the 5' RACE reads with MiXCR, giving one entry per CDR3 protein. The table has tens of thousands of distinct CDR3 sequences, over 7.5% seen once; the top ten hold over 8.5%. Sequenced sample: whole blood. Source of these receptors: an adult who was a healthcare worker with PCR-confirmed SARS-CoV-2 infection or an uninfected control (not recorded which).

This clonotype was seen ten or more times. The chain combines TRBV5-5 with TRBJ2-1; maybe TRBD2 (5 bases). Deletions cut 0 bases from V and 3 bases from J, with 7 bases between. Germline V gene data show CDR1 as SGHKS and CDR2 as YYEKEE (reference sequence). The CDR3 loop spans 14 amino acids. CDR3 protein: CASSLERGYNEQFF. The DNA of the CDR3 is TGTGCCAGCAGCTTGGAACGGGGCTACAATGAGCAGTTCTTC.

This clonotype was counted ten times or more. This chain links TRBV6-6 with TRBJ2-7; weak D call: TRBD2 (6 bases). The ends were cut back, 6 bases at V and 4 bases at J, with 7 bases in the middle. CDR1 and CDR2 from the germline V gene are MNHNY and SVGAGI (reference sequence). This CDR3 has 11 residues. DNA for the CDR3: TGTGCCAGCAGCCGGGAGTACGAGCAGTACTTC. As protein: CASSREYEQYF.

This clonotype turned up a few times. The chain couples TRBV29-1 to TRBJ2-7, with a tentative D call TRBD2 (6 bases). The germline V gene has CDR1 SQVTM and CDR2 ANQGSEA. Between the trimmed V and J ends, which lost 4 bases and 7 bases, there was a span of 17 bases. This CDR3 comprises 13 residues. The CDR3 nucleotides are TGCAGCGTTGGAATCGGTTCGGGGAGGGAGCAGTACTTC. Translation gives CSVGIGSGREQYF.

The chain couples TRBV5-1 to TRBJ2-1; D uncertain. Trimming stripped 0 bases from V and 2 bases from J, with 6 bases between. The CDR3 runs 14 residues. Germline-derived CDR1 and CDR2 are SGHRS and YFSETQ. The CDR3 DNA follows: TGCGCCAGCAGCTTGGGCCCTACCTACAATGAGCAGTTCTTC. It codes for CASSLGPTYNEQFF.

This clonotype showed up just a few times. The J gene is TRBJ1-5, the V gene TRBV20-1, with 7 nucleotides matching TRBD1. This CDR3 has 14 amino acids. CDR1 and CDR2 from the germline V gene are DFQATT and SNEGSKA (reference sequence). CDR3 DNA: TGCACCCCCCCGACAGGGTTAAGCAATCAGCCCCAGCATTTT. Translating it yields CTPPTGLSNQPQHF.

This clonotype was observed at least ten times. A junction end diverges from the germline sequence, so it may reflect a read error. This chain connects TRBV6-2 or TRBV6-3 to TRBJ2-5; 11 bases map to TRBD2. The germline CDR1 and CDR2 sequences are MNHEY and SVGEGT. The CDR3 is made up of 16 amino acids. CDR3 sequence reads: CASRYETSGNHETQYF. The CDR3 DNA follows: TGTGCCAGCAGATACGAGACTAGCGGGAACCACGAGACCCAGTACTTC.

A few counts support this clonotype. The chain has TRBV5-1 and TRBJ1-1, with D perhaps matching TRBD1 (6 bases). Germline V gene lookup returns CDR1 SGHRS and CDR2 YFSETQ. V lost 4 bases to trimming and J lost 0 bases, with 13 bases between them. The CDR3 runs 15 residues. Here the CDR3 reads CASSGQSRMNTEAFF. The CDR3 DNA reads TGCGCCAGCAGCGGACAGTCCCGCATGAACACTGAAGCTTTCTTT. Drawing the rest from reference TRBV5-1 and TRBJ1-1, the complete variable domain is KAGVTQTPRYLIKTRGQQVTLSCSPISGHRSVSWYQQTPGQGLQFLFEYFSETQRNKGNFPGRFSGRQFSNSRSEMNVSTLELGDSALYLCASSGQSRMNTEAFFGQGTRLTVV.